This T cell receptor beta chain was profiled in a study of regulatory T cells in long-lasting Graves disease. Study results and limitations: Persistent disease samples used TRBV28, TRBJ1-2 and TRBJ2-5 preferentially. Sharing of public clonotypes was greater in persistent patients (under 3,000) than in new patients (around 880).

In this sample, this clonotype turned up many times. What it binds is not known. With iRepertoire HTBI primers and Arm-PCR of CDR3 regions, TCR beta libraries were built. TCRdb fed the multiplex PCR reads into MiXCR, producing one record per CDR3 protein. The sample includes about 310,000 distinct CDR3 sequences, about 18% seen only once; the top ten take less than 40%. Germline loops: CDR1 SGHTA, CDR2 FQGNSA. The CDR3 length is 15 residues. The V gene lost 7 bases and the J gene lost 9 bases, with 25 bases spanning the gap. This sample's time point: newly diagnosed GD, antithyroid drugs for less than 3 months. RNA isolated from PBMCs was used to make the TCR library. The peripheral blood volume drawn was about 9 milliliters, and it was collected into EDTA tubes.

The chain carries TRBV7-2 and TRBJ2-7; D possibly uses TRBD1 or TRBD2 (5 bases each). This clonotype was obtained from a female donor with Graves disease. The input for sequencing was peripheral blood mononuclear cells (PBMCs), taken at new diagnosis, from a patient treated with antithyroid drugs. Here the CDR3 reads CASNRAGTTLIGQYF. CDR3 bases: TGTGCCAGCAACCGCGCCGGGACCACGCTCATAGGGCAGTACTTC.